Each of the 7 T cell receptor beta chains below was sequenced from the same sample in a study of cytomegalovirus exposure and HLA in healthy donors. The primer mix had 60 Vbeta and 13 Jbeta primers. Method: immunoSEQ multiplex PCR; TCRdb's copy keeps in-frame clones and lacks some. The sample shows around 300,000 clones, roughly 70% of them seen only once. What was sequenced was PBMCs. The receptors stem from a female donor in good health and CMV-seronegative.

J is TRBJ2-1 and V is TRBV7-9, with 9 bases aligning to TRBD2. The CDR3 contains 15 residues. Germline V CDR1 and CDR2: SEHNR, FQNEAQ (reference sequence). Trimming took 5 bases from V and 6 from J; bases not matched to a gene: 8. The DNA for the CDR3 is TGTGCCAGCAGCCAGCTTATAGCGGGAGTCAATGAGCAGTTCTTC. Translation gives CASSQLIAGVNEQFF. The complete variable domain, with remaining parts taken from reference TRBV7-9 and TRBJ2-1, reads DTGVSQNPRHKITKRGQNVTFRCDPISEHNRLYWYRQTLGQGPEFLTYFQNEAQLEKSRLLSDRFSAERPKGSFSTLEIQRTEQGDSAMYLCASSQLIAGVNEQFFGPGTRLTVL.

The chain is built from TRBV5-1 and TRBJ1-2; 7 bases match TRBD1. Per the germline V gene, CDR1 is SGHRS and CDR2 is YFSETQ. The CDR3 runs to 14 residues. V lost 4 bases to trimming and J lost 0 bases; unmatched junction nucleotides: 3. CDR3 in DNA: TGCGCCAGCAGCGTAGGACAGGCTAACTATGGCTACACCTTC. This gives the protein CASSVGQANYGYTF.

This chain links TRBV2 with TRBJ2-1; TRBD2 agrees at 12 bases. The CDR3 consists of 15 residues. Germline CDR1 is SNHLY and CDR2 is FYNNEI. The trim removed 7 bases at V and 6 bases at J, leaving 7 bases unmatched. CDR3 amino acids: CASNPLAGGRNEQFF. In DNA, the CDR3 is TGTGCCAGCAACCCACTAGCGGGAGGTCGCAATGAGCAGTTCTTC.

The genes are TRBV6-1 and TRBJ1-5; D remains ambiguous. This CDR3 has 15 residues. V lost 7 bases to trimming and J lost 6 bases, with 19 bases between them. Germline CDR1 MNHNS, CDR2 SASEGT. CDR3 bases: TGTGCCAGCACCGTGACATACCTCCTTGGTCAGCCCCAGCATTTT. It specifies CASTVTYLLGQPQHF.

The genes are TRBV6-5 and TRBJ2-1, with D possibly TRBD2 on 5 matching bases. V was shortened by 5 bases and J by 4 bases, with 15 bases between the two germline ends. The V gene's germline CDR1 is MNHEY and CDR2 SVGAGI. The CDR3 covers 15 residues. The CDR3 region has the DNA TGTGCCAGCAGTATAGACTGGGAGTTTTACAATGAGCAGTTCTTC. Translated: CASSIDWEFYNEQFF.

This clone was seen more than once but under ten times. The chain uses TRBV7-9 and TRBJ2-5, with a tentative D call TRBD2 (6 bases). Per germline, CDR1 SEHNR and CDR2 FQNEAQ (reference sequence). The ends were cut back, 3 bases at V and 4 bases at J, with 12 bases in the middle. The CDR3 length is 14 residues. CDR3 residues: CASSFTVRGETQYF. Written as DNA, the CDR3 is TGTGCCAGCAGCTTCACCGTGCGGGGAGAGACCCAGTACTTC.

V and J are TRBV7-9 and TRBJ2-1; TRBD2 matches at 9 bases. The CDR3 runs 17 residues. V lost 1 base to trimming and J lost 7 bases; unmatched junction nucleotides: 11. Germline assignment: CDR1 SEHNR and CDR2 FQNEAQ (reference sequence). CDR3: CASSLEGSGRGGNEQFF. The CDR3 DNA reads TGTGCCAGCAGCTTAGAGGGTAGCGGGAGAGGAGGTAATGAGCAGTTCTTC.